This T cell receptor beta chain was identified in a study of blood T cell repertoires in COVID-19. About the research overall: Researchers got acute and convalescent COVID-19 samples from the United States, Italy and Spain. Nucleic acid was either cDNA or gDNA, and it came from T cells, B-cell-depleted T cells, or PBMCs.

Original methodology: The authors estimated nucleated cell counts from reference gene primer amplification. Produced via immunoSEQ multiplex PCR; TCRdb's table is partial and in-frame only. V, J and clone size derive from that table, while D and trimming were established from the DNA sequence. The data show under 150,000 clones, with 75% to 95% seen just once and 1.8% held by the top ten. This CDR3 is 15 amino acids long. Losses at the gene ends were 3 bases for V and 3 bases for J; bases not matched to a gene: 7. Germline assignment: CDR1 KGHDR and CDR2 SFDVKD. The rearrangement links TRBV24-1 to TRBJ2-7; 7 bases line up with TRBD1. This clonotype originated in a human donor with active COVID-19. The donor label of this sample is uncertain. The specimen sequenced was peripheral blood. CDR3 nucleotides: TGTGCCACCAGTGATACCCGACAGGGCGGCTACGAGCAGTACTTC. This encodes CATSDTRQGGYEQYF.